This TCR beta chain was obtained from a study of molecular identifiers for immune sequencing clone quantification. Study outcomes and limitations: Clonotypes surpassing 20 RNA copies contained over 99% of effector molecules, versus under 1% in naive cells. With a barcode shared among identical TCR molecules, highly expanded clone sizes could be underestimated. Spiked Jurkat TCR RNA originating from one cell could reportedly be identified amid some 950,000 naive cells.

Trimming took 8 bases from V and 4 from J, leaving 15 bases between them. The CDR3 consists of 14 residues. Germline-derived CDR1 and CDR2 are MNHEY and SVGAGI. Naive CD8 T cells were sorted as CD8+CD4-CCR7+CD45RA+. In TCRdb, the PCR reads were re-called with MiXCR into one record per CDR3 protein. The sample holds under 600,000 distinct CDR3 sequences, about 25% seen once. This clonotype was found many times. What it recognizes is unknown. This chain connects TRBV6-5 to TRBJ1-5; D remains ambiguous. Input material: naive CD8+ T cells from blood, with Jurkat cell RNA spiked in. As to subset: FACS-sorted CD8+CD4-CCR7+CD45RA+ naive T cells. This clonotype originated in a human donor in good health. Some libraries in this study had Jurkat cell RNA spiked in. The CDR3 spells CASGLARGNQPQHF. The DNA for the CDR3 is TGTGCCAGCGGACTTGCCAGAGGAAATCAGCCCCAGCATTTT.